Reported below is one T cell receptor beta chain. Its antigen remains unknown. Germline V gives CDR1 MDHEN, CDR2 SYDVKM. The CDR3 is 14 residues long. The V gene lost 6 bases and the J gene lost 4 bases, with 12 bases spanning the gap. CD8 cells classed as naive were CD45RO-negative and positively selected for CCR7, excluding terminally differentiated effector memory CD45RA+ cells. Only in-frame clones appear in the TCRdb table, and some are missing; sequencing was by immunoSEQ multiplex PCR. This sample has 650,000 to 800,000 clones; 92% occur once, and the top ten carry roughly 22%. This entry belongs to a study of shared clonotypes between healthy human individuals. The study's findings and limits: The study generally estimated greater richness for naive than memory subsets. Around 5% of naive CD4 clonotypes were common to a few donors. Deeper or shallower sequencing was expected to change how clonotypes are shared among donors.

J is TRBJ1-4 and V is TRBV28, with a weak D call TRBD1 (5 bases). This TCR derives from a man aged 30-40 years in good health. The sample was naive CD8+ T cells sorted from blood. CDR3 DNA: TGTGCCAGCAGCCGGGGCCGGGGTAATGAAAAACTGTTTTTT. As protein: CASSRGRGNEKLFF.